These 18 T cell receptor beta chains were sequenced from one sample in a study of control samples from healthy donors and cancer patients. Profiling relied on immunoSEQ multiplex PCR, and the TCRdb table lists in-frame clones only, not all of them. The sample consists of 15,000 to 17,000 clones, about 89% of them appearing once. What was sequenced was PBMCs. The receptor source for this set is a woman aged 65 to 85 with colorectal cancer.

This chain links TRBV6-2 or TRBV6-3 with TRBJ2-1; D gene uncertain. CDR3 length: 13 amino acids. V was pared by 5 bases and J by 5 bases, with 10 bases between. Looked up from germline, CDR1 is MNHEY and CDR2 is SVGEGT. The CDR3 protein is CASSLRRDNEQFF. The CDR3 nucleotides read TGTGCCAGCAGTCTTAGAAGAGACAATGAGCAGTTCTTC.

The V and J genes are TRBV29-1 and TRBJ1-1; tentatively, D is TRBD1 (6 bases). The CDR3 extends over 13 amino acids. Germline lookup yields CDR1 SQVTM and CDR2 ANQGSEA. With 4 bases removed from V and 6 bases from J, the gap between germline ends came to 15 bases. The CDR3 bases are TGCAGCGTTGGAGTATATGGGGGGCCTGAAGCTTTCTTT. It encodes CSVGVYGGPEAFF.

The chain links TRBV20-1 to TRBJ1-2; no reliable D call. Germline lookup yields CDR1 DFQATT and CDR2 SNEGSKA (reference sequence). Trimming left V 4 bases short and J 4 bases short, with 7 bases between. The length of the CDR3 is 11 residues. CDR3 nucleotide sequence: TGCAGTGCTATTGTCTTCTATGGCTACACCTTC. As protein: CSAIVFYGYTF.

The chain joins TRBV10-3 to TRBJ1-5, with 8 nucleotides matching TRBD1. The CDR3 is 14 residues long. The germline gives CDR1 ENHRY, CDR2 SYGVKD. With 5 bases clipped from V and 6 bases from J, the junction kept 6 bases outside the gene matches. The CDR3 sequence is CAISPQGAGQPQHF. The CDR3 nucleotides read TGTGCCATCAGTCCTCAGGGGGCGGGTCAGCCCCAGCATTTT.

This rearrangement joins TRBV3-1 (or the pseudogene TRBV3-2) to TRBJ1-2; D gene ambiguous. V was cut by 4 bases and J by 3 bases, with 9 bases left in between. There are 13 residues in the CDR3. The germline V gene encodes CDR1 LGHDT and CDR2 YNNKEL (reference sequence). CDR3 in DNA: TGTGCCAGCAGCCCCCGCCCGGACTATGGCTACACCTTC. It codes for CASSPRPDYGYTF.

This clone has a handful of counts. The chain joins TRBV7-2 to TRBJ2-2; TRBD2 is a possible D gene (5 bases). The CDR3 is made up of 14 amino acids. Germline V CDR1 and CDR2: SGHTA, FQGNSA. V dropped 0 bases and J dropped 8 bases, with 10 bases sitting between them. The CDR3 DNA follows: TGTGCCAGCAGCTTAGCGTGGCGGGTTGGGGAGCTGTTTTTT. Encoded protein: CASSLAWRVGELFF.

The rearrangement joins TRBV5-1 to TRBJ2-7; the match to TRBD1 covers 7 bases. V gave up 4 bases and J gave up 1 base; unmatched junction bases: 5. This CDR3 is 14 amino acids long. Germline V CDR1 and CDR2: SGHRS, YFSETQ. CDR3 region: CASSPLTGSYEQYF. The CDR3 DNA sequence: TGCGCCAGCAGCCCTCTGACAGGGTCCTACGAGCAGTACTTC.

A few counts support this clone. V and J are TRBV7-6 and TRBJ2-7, with 10 bases identical to TRBD2. The CDR3 runs 15 residues. The germline gives CDR1 SGHVS, CDR2 FNYEAQ. With V trimmed by 6 bases and J by 2 bases, 7 bases remained unmatched. CDR3: CASSSSGGPAYEQYF. The CDR3 nucleotides read TGTGCCAGCAGTTCTAGCGGGGGCCCAGCCTACGAGCAGTACTTC.

The J gene is TRBJ1-6, the V gene TRBV18; TRBD1 matches at 10 bases. V trimming: 2 bases; J trimming: 6 bases; junction bases outside the gene matches: 4. Germline values: CDR1 KGHSH, CDR2 LQKENI. CDR3 length equals 16 residues. The CDR3 spells CASSPGTGAANSPLHF. The CDR3 DNA reads as TGTGCCAGCTCACCAGGGACAGGGGCCGCTAATTCACCCCTCCACTTT.

The V gene is TRBV12-3 or TRBV12-4, the J gene TRBJ1-3; no clear D gene. V lost 6 bases and J lost 0, with 6 bases in between. The CDR3 runs to 13 residues. This CDR3 is CASRRVSGNTIYF. In nucleotides, the CDR3 is TGTGCCAGCAGAAGGGTCTCTGGAAACACCATATATTTT.

The chain links TRBV2 to TRBJ2-2; TRBD1 matches at 8 bases. This CDR3 comprises 16 residues. The germline CDR1 and CDR2 sequences are SNHLY and FYNNEI. V lost 7 bases to trimming and J lost 5 bases; unmatched junction nucleotides: 12. CDR3 nucleotide sequence: TGTGCCAGCACAGGACAGGGAACTCTCCTAACCGGGGAGCTGTTTTTT. This translates into CASTGQGTLLTGELFF.

The J gene is TRBJ2-2, the V gene TRBV12-5; D tentatively reads TRBD1 or TRBD2 (5 bases each). V was trimmed by 6 bases and J by 2 bases, leaving 10 bases between them. CDR1 is LGHNT, CDR2 FRNRAP, per germline. The CDR3 contains 14 residues. CDR3 protein: CASGLGVNTGELFF. CDR3 bases: TGTGCTAGTGGCCTGGGGGTTAACACCGGGGAGCTGTTTTTT.

The rearrangement links TRBV6-5 to TRBJ1-1; no firm D call. V was shortened by 2 bases and J by 1 base, with 5 bases between the two germline ends. This CDR3 spans 13 amino acids. Germline V CDR1 and CDR2: MNHEY, SVGAGI. The CDR3 DNA reads as TGTGCCAGCAGTTACGCCCCGAACACTGAAGCTTTCTTT. This gives the protein CASSYAPNTEAFF.

The rearrangement joins TRBV28 to TRBJ2-5, with TRBD1 matching 9 bases. The CDR3 covers 16 residues. CDR1 is MDHEN and CDR2 is SYDVKM in the germline V gene. After removal of 7 bases from V and 5 bases from J, the junction contained 14 bases not matched to a gene. The CDR3 sequence is CASMDQNRGLWETQYF. The CDR3 DNA follows: TGTGCCAGCATGGACCAGAACAGGGGGCTTTGGGAGACCCAGTACTTC.

The rearrangement joins TRBV9 to TRBJ2-1, with D tentatively TRBD2 (7 bases). The CDR3 contains 16 residues. V lost 2 bases and J lost 10, with 22 bases in between. The germline V gene encodes CDR1 SGDLS and CDR2 YYNGEE. The CDR3 bases are TGTGCCAGCAGCGTCTCCACGGCGGGGCGGGGGCGCGAGCAGTTCTTC. Protein product: CASSVSTAGRGREQFF.

The V call is TRBV24-1, the J call TRBJ2-7; TRBD2 agrees at 9 bases. Trimming took 6 bases from V and 7 from J; bases not matched to a gene: 0. The germline V gene encodes CDR1 KGHDR and CDR2 SFDVKD. The CDR3 covers 11 residues. The CDR3 sequence is CATSSGREQYF. The CDR3 DNA sequence: TGTGCCACCAGTAGCGGGAGGGAGCAGTACTTC.

J is TRBJ2-1 and V is TRBV5-1; 10 nucleotides match TRBD2. The V gene's germline CDR1 is SGHRS and CDR2 YFSETQ. The ends lost 0 bases at V and 7 bases at J; junction bases unmatched: 10. This CDR3 is 17 amino acids long. In nucleotides, the CDR3 is TGCGCCAGCAGCTTGGCCGGGGGGGCTAGCGGGAGAAATGAGCAGTTCTTC. It encodes CASSLAGGASGRNEQFF. The complete variable domain, with remaining parts taken from reference TRBV5-1 and TRBJ2-1, reads KAGVTQTPRYLIKTRGQQVTLSCSPISGHRSVSWYQQTPGQGLQFLFEYFSETQRNKGNFPGRFSGRQFSNSRSEMNVSTLELGDSALYLCASSLAGGASGRNEQFFGPGTRLTVL.

The rearrangement uses TRBV7-7 and TRBJ2-5; the D gene is possibly TRBD1 (6 bases). CDR3 size: 15 residues. Germline CDR1 reads SSHAT; CDR2 reads FNYEAQ (reference sequence). V was cut by 5 bases and J by 4 bases, with 17 bases left in between. The CDR3 region has the DNA TGTGCCAGCAGCCCAGAGGGCAGGGGAAGAGAGACCCAGTACTTC. It codes for CASSPEGRGRETQYF.